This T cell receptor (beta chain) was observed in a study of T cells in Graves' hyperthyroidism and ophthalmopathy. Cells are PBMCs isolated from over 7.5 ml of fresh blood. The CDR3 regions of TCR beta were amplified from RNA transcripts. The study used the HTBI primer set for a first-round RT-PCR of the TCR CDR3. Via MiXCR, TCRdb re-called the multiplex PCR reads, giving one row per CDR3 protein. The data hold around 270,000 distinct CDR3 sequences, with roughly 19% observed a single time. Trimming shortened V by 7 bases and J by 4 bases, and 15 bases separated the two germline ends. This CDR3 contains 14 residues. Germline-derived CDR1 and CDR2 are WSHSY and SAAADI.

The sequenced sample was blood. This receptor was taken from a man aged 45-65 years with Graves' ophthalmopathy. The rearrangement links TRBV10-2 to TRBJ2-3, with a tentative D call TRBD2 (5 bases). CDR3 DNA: TGCGCCAGCACGGGAACTTATAGCGCAGATACGCAGTATTTT. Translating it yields CASTGTYSADTQYF.